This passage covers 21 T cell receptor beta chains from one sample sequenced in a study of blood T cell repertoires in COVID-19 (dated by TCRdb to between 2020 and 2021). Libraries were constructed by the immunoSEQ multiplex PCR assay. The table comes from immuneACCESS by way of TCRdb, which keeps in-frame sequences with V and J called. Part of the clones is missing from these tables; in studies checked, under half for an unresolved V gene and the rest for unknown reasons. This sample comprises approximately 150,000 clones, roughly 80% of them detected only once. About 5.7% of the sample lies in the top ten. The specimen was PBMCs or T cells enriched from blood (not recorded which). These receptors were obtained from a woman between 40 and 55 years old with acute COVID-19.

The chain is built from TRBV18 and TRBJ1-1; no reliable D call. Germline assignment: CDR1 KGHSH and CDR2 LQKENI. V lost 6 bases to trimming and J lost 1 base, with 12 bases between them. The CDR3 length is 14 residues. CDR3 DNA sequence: TGTGCCAGCTCCTACGCAGAGGGGAACACTGAAGCTTTCTTT. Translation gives CASSYAEGNTEAFF. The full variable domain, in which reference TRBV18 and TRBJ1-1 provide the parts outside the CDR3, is NAGVMQNPRHLVRRRGQEARLRCSPMKGHSHVYWYRQLPEEGLKFMVYLQKENIIDESGMPKERFSAEFPKEGPSILRIQQVVRGDSAAYFCASSYAEGNTEAFFGQGTRLTVV.

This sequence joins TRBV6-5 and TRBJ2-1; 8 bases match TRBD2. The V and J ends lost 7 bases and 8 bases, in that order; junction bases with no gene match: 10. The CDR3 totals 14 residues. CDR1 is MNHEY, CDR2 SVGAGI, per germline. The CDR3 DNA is TGTGCCAGCAATCTCGGGACTAGAATCTATGAGCAGTTCTTC. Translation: CASNLGTRIYEQFF.

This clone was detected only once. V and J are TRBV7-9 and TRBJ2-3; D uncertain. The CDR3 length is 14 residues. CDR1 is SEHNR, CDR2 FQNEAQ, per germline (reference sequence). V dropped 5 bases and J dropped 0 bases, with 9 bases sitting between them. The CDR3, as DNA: TGTGCCAGCAGCCGCACCCAGAGCACAGATACGCAGTATTTT. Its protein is CASSRTQSTDTQYF.

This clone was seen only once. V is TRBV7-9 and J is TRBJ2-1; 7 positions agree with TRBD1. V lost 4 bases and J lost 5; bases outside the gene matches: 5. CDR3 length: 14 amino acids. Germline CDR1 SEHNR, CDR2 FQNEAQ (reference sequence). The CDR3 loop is CASSSDRVHNEQFF. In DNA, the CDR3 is TGTGCCAGCAGCTCAGACAGGGTTCACAATGAGCAGTTCTTC.

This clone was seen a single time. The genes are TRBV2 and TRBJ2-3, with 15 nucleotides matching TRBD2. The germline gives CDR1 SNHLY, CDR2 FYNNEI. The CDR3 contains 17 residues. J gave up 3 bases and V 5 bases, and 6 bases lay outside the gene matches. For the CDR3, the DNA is TGTGCCAGCAGTTCTGGGACTAGCGGGGGGAAGACAGATACGCAGTATTTT. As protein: CASSSGTSGGKTDTQYF.

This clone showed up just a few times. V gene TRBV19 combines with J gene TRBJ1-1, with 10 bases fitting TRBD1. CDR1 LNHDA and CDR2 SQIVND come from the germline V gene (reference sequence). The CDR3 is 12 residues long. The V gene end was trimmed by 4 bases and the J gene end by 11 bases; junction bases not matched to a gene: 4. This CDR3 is CASSTDRGAAFF. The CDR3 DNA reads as TGTGCCAGTAGTACGGACAGGGGGGCGGCTTTCTTT.

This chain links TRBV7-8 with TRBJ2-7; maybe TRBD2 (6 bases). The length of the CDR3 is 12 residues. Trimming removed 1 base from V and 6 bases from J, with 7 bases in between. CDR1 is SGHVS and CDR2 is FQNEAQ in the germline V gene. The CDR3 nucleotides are TGTGCCAGCAGCTTAGGGACTACCGAGCAGTACTTC. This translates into CASSLGTTEQYF.

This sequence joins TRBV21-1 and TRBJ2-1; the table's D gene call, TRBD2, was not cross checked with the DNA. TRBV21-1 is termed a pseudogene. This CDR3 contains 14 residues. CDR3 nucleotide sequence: TGTGCCAGCAGCAAGCCGCCTAGCGGGGTTGAGCAGTTCTTC. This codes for CASSKPPSGVEQFF.

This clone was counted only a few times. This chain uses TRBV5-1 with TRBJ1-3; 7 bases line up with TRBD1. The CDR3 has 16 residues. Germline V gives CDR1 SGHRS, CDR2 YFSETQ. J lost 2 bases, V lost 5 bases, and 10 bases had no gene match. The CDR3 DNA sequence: TGCGCCAGCAGTTATGACAGGGCCGCTACTGGAAACACCATATATTTT. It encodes CASSYDRAATGNTIYF.

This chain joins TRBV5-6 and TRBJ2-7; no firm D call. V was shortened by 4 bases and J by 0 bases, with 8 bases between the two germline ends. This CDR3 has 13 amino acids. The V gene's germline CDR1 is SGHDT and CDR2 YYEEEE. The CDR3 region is CASSQFPSYEQYF. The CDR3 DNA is TGTGCCAGCAGCCAATTTCCCTCCTACGAGCAGTACTTC.

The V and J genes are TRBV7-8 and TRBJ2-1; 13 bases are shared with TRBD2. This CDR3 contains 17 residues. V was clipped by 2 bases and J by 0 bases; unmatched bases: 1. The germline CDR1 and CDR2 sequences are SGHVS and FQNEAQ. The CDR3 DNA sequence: TGTGCCAGCAGCTTAAGACTAGCGGGAGGCTCCTACAATGAGCAGTTCTTC. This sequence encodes CASSLRLAGGSYNEQFF.

CDR3 sequence (DNA): TGCGCCAGCAGTCAATCGAGACAGCAGCACTCTGGGGCCAACGTCCTGACTTTC. This encodes CASSQSRQQHSGANVLTF. This chain links TRBV23-1 with TRBJ2-6, with D tentatively TRBD1 (5 bases). TRBV23-1 is marked as an open reading frame, function uncertain. Trimming removed 0 bases at V and 0 bases at J, with 12 bases between. This CDR3 contains 18 residues.

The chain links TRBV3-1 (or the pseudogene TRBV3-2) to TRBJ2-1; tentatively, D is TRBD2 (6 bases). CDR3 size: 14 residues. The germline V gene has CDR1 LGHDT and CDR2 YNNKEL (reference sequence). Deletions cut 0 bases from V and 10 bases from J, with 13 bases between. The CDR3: CASSQDRWREEQFF. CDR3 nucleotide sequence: TGTGCCAGCAGCCAAGATCGTTGGAGGGAGGAGCAGTTCTTC.

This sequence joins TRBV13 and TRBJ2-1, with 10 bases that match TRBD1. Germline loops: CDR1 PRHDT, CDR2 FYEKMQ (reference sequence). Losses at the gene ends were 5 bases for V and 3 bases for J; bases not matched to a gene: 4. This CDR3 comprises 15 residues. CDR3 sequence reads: CASSPRDRGYNEQFF. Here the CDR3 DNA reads TGTGCCAGCAGCCCGAGGGACAGGGGCTACAATGAGCAGTTCTTC.

CDR3 coding DNA: TGCAGCGTTATTGTTGATTCTTCCGGTCCCCTCCACTTT. It is translated as CSVIVDSSGPLHF. V usage is TRBV29-1 and J usage is TRBJ1-6; D unresolved. Trimming removed 5 bases from V and 13 bases from J, with 18 bases in between. The CDR3 length is 13 residues. In germline, CDR1 is SQVTM, CDR2 ANQGSEA.

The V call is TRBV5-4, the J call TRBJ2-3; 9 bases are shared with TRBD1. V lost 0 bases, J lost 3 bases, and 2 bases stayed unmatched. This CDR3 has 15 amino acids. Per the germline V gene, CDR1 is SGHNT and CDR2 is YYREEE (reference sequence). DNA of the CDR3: TGTGCCAGCAGCTTGGTTGGGACAGGGACAGATACGCAGTATTTT. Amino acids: CASSLVGTGTDTQYF.

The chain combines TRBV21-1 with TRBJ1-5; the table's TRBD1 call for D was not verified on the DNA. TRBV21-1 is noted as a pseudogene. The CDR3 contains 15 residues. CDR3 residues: CASRGKQGGGQPQHF. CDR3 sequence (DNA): TGTGCCAGCAGGGGAAAACAGGGCGGTGGTCAGCCCCAGCATTTT.

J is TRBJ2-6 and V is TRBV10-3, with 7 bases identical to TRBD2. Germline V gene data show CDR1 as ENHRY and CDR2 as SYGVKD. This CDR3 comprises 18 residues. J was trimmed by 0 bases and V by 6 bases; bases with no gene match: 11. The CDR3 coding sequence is TGTGCCATCAGGCCCAGGGAGGGGATATTCTCTGGGGCCAACGTCCTGACTTTC. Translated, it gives CAIRPREGIFSGANVLTF.

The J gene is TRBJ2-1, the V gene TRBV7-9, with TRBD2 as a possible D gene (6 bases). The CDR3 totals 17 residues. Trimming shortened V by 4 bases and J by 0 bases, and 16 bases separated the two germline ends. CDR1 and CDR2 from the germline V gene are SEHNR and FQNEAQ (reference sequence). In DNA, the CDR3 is TGTGCCAGCAGCTCCTACCGGGACTCCTACTCCTACAATGAGCAGTTCTTC. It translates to CASSSYRDSYSYNEQFF.

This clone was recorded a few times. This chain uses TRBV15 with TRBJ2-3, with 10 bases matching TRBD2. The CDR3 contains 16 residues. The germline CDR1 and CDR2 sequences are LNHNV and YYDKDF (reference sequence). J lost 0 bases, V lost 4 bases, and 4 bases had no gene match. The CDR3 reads CATSTIAGGSTDTQYF. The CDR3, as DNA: TGTGCCACCAGCACTATAGCGGGAGGCAGCACAGATACGCAGTATTTT.

The chain's CDR3 is CASSSGLAGVSDTQYF. The CDR3 DNA is TGTGCCAGCAGCTCCGGACTAGCGGGAGTATCAGATACGCAGTATTTT. J is TRBJ2-3 and V is TRBV7-2; TRBD2 matches at 13 bases. Per germline, CDR1 SGHTA and CDR2 FQGNSA. The CDR3 runs 16 residues. V trimming: 4 bases; J trimming: 4 bases; junction bases outside the gene matches: 5.